This T cell receptor (beta chain) appears in the sequencing data of a study of shared clonotypes between healthy human individuals. Broader study findings: Among the subsets, naive ones generally showed larger estimated richness than memory ones. It was anticipated that sequencing depth would influence how many clonotypes donors shared.

Remarks on this clone: The antigen is not known. Other DNA variants within this sample encode the same CDR3.

Generated by immunoSEQ multiplex PCR, the TCRdb table keeps only in-frame clones and is missing some. The sample records 550,000 to 800,000 clones, around two thirds being singletons. Germline V gene data show CDR1 as SGHRS and CDR2 as YFSETQ. The V end was cut by 4 bases, the J end by 3 bases, with 11 bases between. The CDR3 runs 14 residues. Those who donated, Caucasian adults without exception, all lived in Nashville, Tennessee. Material for sequencing was memory CD4+ T cells sorted from blood. Specified subset: CD45RA-negative fraction. This chain links TRBV5-1 with TRBJ1-3; D is uncertain. This clonotype was obtained from a woman in her twenties or thirties in good health. The CDR3 spells CASSPGTNGNTIYF. In nucleotides, the CDR3 is TGCGCCAGCAGCCCGGGAACTAATGGAAACACCATATATTTT. The complete variable domain, with remaining parts taken from reference TRBV5-1 and TRBJ1-3, reads KAGVTQTPRYLIKTRGQQVTLSCSPISGHRSVSWYQQTPGQGLQFLFEYFSETQRNKGNFPGRFSGRQFSNSRSEMNVSTLELGDSALYLCASSPGTNGNTIYFGEGSWLTVV.